Below, one T cell receptor beta chain is given with its context. What it recognizes is unknown. Through a sample-barcoded 5' primer and a J-beta primer mix, a second PCR was run for roughly 6 to 11 cycles. MiXCR was run by TCRdb on the 5' RACE reads, yielding one entry per CDR3 protein. The data contain 710,000 or so distinct CDR3 sequences, 22% of them seen just once; the ten biggest clones take up less than 25%. The record originates from a study of blood T cells in healthy people across ages. Study conclusions and caveats: A strong correlation was seen between TCR beta diversity and naive T cell percentage.

V was cut by 6 bases and J by 5 bases, with 19 bases left in between. This CDR3 is 16 amino acids long. Germline CDR1 and CDR2: SGHDN and FVKESK. Sequencing input: blood. The clonotype was recovered from a man in his 70s in good health. V and J are TRBV14 and TRBJ2-2, with D maybe TRBD1 (6 bases). The CDR3 loop reads CASSPTTGRRTGELFF. In nucleotides, the CDR3 is TGTGCCAGCAGTCCCACGACAGGCCGACGGACCGGGGAGCTGTTTTTT.